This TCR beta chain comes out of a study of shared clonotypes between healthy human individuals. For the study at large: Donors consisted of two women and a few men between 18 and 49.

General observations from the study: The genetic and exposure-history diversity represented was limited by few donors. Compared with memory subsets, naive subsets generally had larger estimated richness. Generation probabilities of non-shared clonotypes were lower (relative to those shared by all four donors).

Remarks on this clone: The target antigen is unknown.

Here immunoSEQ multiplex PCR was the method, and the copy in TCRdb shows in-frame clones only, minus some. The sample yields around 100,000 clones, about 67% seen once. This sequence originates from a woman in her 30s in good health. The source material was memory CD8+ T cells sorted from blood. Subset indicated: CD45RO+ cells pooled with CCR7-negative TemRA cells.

The CDR3 coding sequence is TGTGCCAGCAGCCAAGTCACACTAGCGGGAGATAAGAGCTCCTACAATGAGCAGTTCTTC. Translated, it gives CASSQVTLAGDKSSYNEQFF. This chain joins TRBV4-2 and TRBJ2-1, with 11 bases aligning to TRBD2. The germline V gene encodes CDR1 LGHNA and CDR2 YNFKEQ. This CDR3 is 20 amino acids long. Trimming at V came to 1 base and at J to 0 bases, leaving 11 bases not matched to a gene.